These 30 T cell receptor beta chains originate from one sample sequenced in a study of OX40 agonist ivuxolimab in advanced cancers. Clones were sequenced by immunoSEQ multiplex PCR, and TCRdb holds only the in-frame ones, with some missing. The profile covers about 140,000 clones, with about 93% appearing a single time and under 1.3% taken by the ten largest. Specimen: CD4+ or CD8+ T cells sorted from blood, collected in a trial of the OX40 agonist ivuxolimab. The source of these receptors is an adult with an advanced solid tumor such as melanoma, head and neck, liver or kidney cancer.

This chain uses TRBV4-2 with TRBJ1-1, with 10 nucleotides matching TRBD1. Germline values: CDR1 LGHNA, CDR2 YNFKEQ. This CDR3 is 14 amino acids long. Trimming at V came to 4 bases and at J to 7 bases, leaving 6 bases not matched to a gene. This chain's CDR3 is CASSPRGQGLEAFF. In DNA, the CDR3 is TGTGCCAGCAGCCCCAGGGGACAGGGGCTTGAAGCTTTCTTT.

This clone occurred once. The genes are TRBV20-1 and TRBJ2-7, with 9 bases fitting TRBD2. CDR3 length: 11 amino acids. CDR1 and CDR2 from the germline V gene are DFQATT and SNEGSKA (reference sequence). Germline trimming cut 6 bases from V and 7 bases from J; bases unmatched to any gene: 4. CDR3 nucleotide sequence: TGCAGTGCACCTAGCGGGGCTGAGCAGTACTTC. It specifies CSAPSGAEQYF.

In this sample, this clone turned up a few times. This sequence joins TRBV28 and TRBJ1-2, with D possibly being TRBD1 (5 bases). This CDR3 is 13 amino acids long. V dropped 1 base and J dropped 8 bases, with 11 bases sitting between them. In germline, CDR1 is MDHEN, CDR2 SYDVKM. The CDR3 reads CASSLSSGSGYTF. CDR3 DNA: TGTGCCAGCAGTTTATCATCAGGGAGCGGCTACACCTTC.

This chain connects TRBV7-2 to TRBJ1-2, with 10 bases fitting TRBD1. Looked up from germline, CDR1 is SGHTA and CDR2 is FQGNSA. The CDR3 totals 16 residues. Trimming at V came to 5 bases and at J to 8 bases, leaving 14 bases not matched to a gene. CDR3 DNA: TGTGCCAGCAGCCCGCAAGGGACAGGGGCCTTTCACGGCTACACCTTC. Protein sequence: CASSPQGTGAFHGYTF.

The chain has TRBV9 and TRBJ1-1; D remains unclear. The CDR3 runs to 13 residues. Deletions cut 0 bases from V and 0 bases from J, with 3 bases between. Per germline, CDR1 SGDLS and CDR2 YYNGEE. The CDR3, as DNA: TGTGCCAGCAGCGTAGAGTTGAACACTGAAGCTTTCTTT. Residues: CASSVELNTEAFF. The variable domain in full, with the rest retrieved from reference TRBV9 and TRBJ1-1, is DSGVTQTPKHLITATGQRVTLRCSPRSGDLSVYWYQQSLDQGLQFLIQYYNGEERAKGNILERFSAQQFPDLHSELNLSSLELGDSALYFCASSVELNTEAFFGQGTRLTVV.

The chain employs TRBV4-3 and TRBJ2-4; weak D call: TRBD2 (5 bases). From germline, CDR1 is LGHNA and CDR2 YSLEER. Trimming pared 2 bases from V and 0 bases from J, leaving 5 bases between. The CDR3 runs 14 residues. CDR3 in DNA: TGCGCCAGCAGCCAACTAGCAGCCAAAAACATTCAGTACTTC. Its translation: CASSQLAAKNIQYF.

This sequence joins TRBV5-5 and TRBJ1-5; D is perhaps TRBD1 (6 bases). CDR3 length equals 14 residues. Germline values: CDR1 SGHKS, CDR2 YYEKEE (reference sequence). V gave up 4 bases and J gave up 7 bases, with 15 bases separating them. This chain's CDR3 is CASSAGTPGQPQHF. CDR3 nucleotide sequence: TGTGCCAGCAGCGCGGGGACACCGGGCCAGCCCCAGCATTTT.

The chain is built from TRBV29-1 and TRBJ2-7, with 7 bases that match TRBD1. Losses at the gene ends were 7 bases for V and 2 bases for J; bases not matched to a gene: 11. The V gene's germline CDR1 is SQVTM and CDR2 ANQGSEA. The CDR3 has 14 amino acids. The CDR3 bases are TGCAGCGCCCTACCTGTGACAGGGACCTACGAGCAGTACTTC. Translated: CSALPVTGTYEQYF.

The gene calls are TRBV15 and TRBJ1-1, with D unclear. There are 13 residues in the CDR3. Trimming shortened V by 3 bases and J by 6 bases, and 11 bases separated the two germline ends. Per the germline V gene, CDR1 is LNHNV and CDR2 is YYDKDF (reference sequence). CDR3 in amino acids: CATSSWFQSEAFF. As DNA, the CDR3 is TGTGCCACCAGCAGTTGGTTTCAGTCTGAAGCTTTCTTT.

This clone was counted a single time. This rearrangement joins TRBV5-5 to TRBJ2-7; a possible D gene is TRBD1 (7 bases). V was cut by 4 bases and J by 0 bases, with 17 bases left in between. The germline V gene encodes CDR1 SGHKS and CDR2 YYEKEE (reference sequence). The CDR3 has 16 residues. CDR3 protein: CASSRRTGGSSYEQYF. CDR3 DNA sequence: TGTGCCAGCAGCCGGAGGACAGGAGGGAGCTCCTACGAGCAGTACTTC. The full variable domain, rest sourced from reference TRBV5-5 and TRBJ2-7, is DAGVTQSPTHLIKTRGQQVTLRCSPISGHKSVSWYQQVLGQGPQFIFQYYEKEERGRGNFPDRFSARQFPNYSSELNVNALLLGDSALYLCASSRRTGGSSYEQYFGPGTRLTVT.

The V call is TRBV7-2, the J call TRBJ1-2, with 7 nucleotides matching TRBD1. This CDR3 region has 14 residues. The ends lost 3 bases at V and 7 bases at J; junction bases unmatched: 8. The germline V gene encodes CDR1 SGHTA and CDR2 FQGNSA. This CDR3 reads CASSFNQGDGGYTF. CDR3 DNA sequence: TGTGCCAGCAGCTTCAATCAGGGGGATGGTGGCTACACCTTC.

The V gene is TRBV29-1, the J gene TRBJ2-1, with TRBD2 matching 8 bases. This CDR3 comprises 16 residues. V dropped 0 bases and J dropped 0; count of bases not matched to a gene: 4. Germline lookup yields CDR1 SQVTM and CDR2 ANQGSEA. The CDR3 spells CSVEEVGLDSYNEQFF. CDR3 DNA sequence: TGCAGCGTTGAAGAGGTGGGACTAGACTCCTACAATGAGCAGTTCTTC.

This clone was seen more than once but under ten times. The chain has TRBV19 and TRBJ1-1; 9 bases agree with TRBD1. Germline loops: CDR1 LNHDA, CDR2 SQIVND (reference sequence). CDR3 length: 15 amino acids. After removal of 6 bases from V and 1 base from J, the junction contained 6 bases not matched to a gene. In nucleotides, the CDR3 is TGTGCCAGTAGCAAGCCGGGACAGGGGAACACTGAAGCTTTCTTT. Translated: CASSKPGQGNTEAFF.

The chain has TRBV7-2 and TRBJ2-3; D is unresolved. Germline loops: CDR1 SGHTA, CDR2 FQGNSA. This CDR3 region has 13 residues. V shed 2 bases and J shed 4 bases, with 7 bases lying between them. In DNA form, the CDR3 reads TGTGCCAGCAGCTTAAAGGTCCCAGATACGCAGTATTTT. Its protein is CASSLKVPDTQYF.

This chain joins TRBV11-2 and TRBJ1-1; 9 nucleotides line up with TRBD1. The CDR3 is 13 residues long. With 5 bases clipped from V and 5 bases from J, the junction kept 3 bases outside the gene matches. The germline V gene has CDR1 SGHAT and CDR2 FQNNGV. The CDR3 sequence: CASSADRGTEAFF. For the CDR3, the DNA is TGTGCCAGCAGCGCGGACAGGGGAACTGAAGCTTTCTTT.

The chain couples TRBV27 to TRBJ2-7; D uncertain. This CDR3 has 14 amino acids. Germline values: CDR1 MNHEY, CDR2 SMNVEV (reference sequence). Trimming shortened V by 3 bases and J by 0 bases, and 9 bases separated the two germline ends. The CDR3 DNA is TGTGCCAGCAGTTTCGGCCAGAGCTCCTACGAGCAGTACTTC. Encoded protein: CASSFGQSSYEQYF.

The rearrangement links TRBV29-1 to TRBJ2-5; D remains ambiguous. The germline V gene encodes CDR1 SQVTM and CDR2 ANQGSEA. The CDR3 covers 13 residues. The V end lost 7 bases, the J end lost 5 bases, and 17 bases lay between the germline ends. The CDR3 DNA reads as TGCAGCGGAAGTATGGGGATGGGGGAGACCCAGTACTTC. Protein: CSGSMGMGETQYF.

V is TRBV5-6 and J is TRBJ2-5; 13 bases line up with TRBD2. The CDR3 runs to 19 residues. J gave up 7 bases and V 3 bases, and 18 bases lay outside the gene matches. Germline V CDR1 and CDR2: SGHDT, YYEEEE. The CDR3 is CASSYRTSGRGRPIGTQYF. The CDR3 nucleotides read TGTGCCAGCAGCTACCGGACTAGCGGGAGAGGAAGGCCGATCGGGACCCAGTACTTC.

V and J are TRBV28 and TRBJ1-1; D is unclear. Germline loops: CDR1 MDHEN, CDR2 SYDVKM. Trimming left V 4 bases short and J 0 bases short, with 15 bases between. This CDR3 has 16 residues. The CDR3 loop is CASSSPWVGMNTEAFF. The CDR3 DNA sequence: TGTGCCAGCAGTTCCCCATGGGTAGGGATGAACACTGAAGCTTTCTTT. Using reference TRBV28 and TRBJ1-1 for the parts outside the CDR3, the full variable domain is DVKVTQSSRYLVKRTGEKVFLECVQDMDHENMFWYRQDPGLGLRLIYFSYDVKMKEKGDIPEGYSVSREKKERFSLILESASTNQTSMYLCASSSPWVGMNTEAFFGQGTRLTVV.

The chain is built from TRBV29-1 and TRBJ1-2, with D possibly being TRBD1 (5 bases). This CDR3 region has 13 residues. The germline gives CDR1 SQVTM, CDR2 ANQGSEA. The ends were cut back, 7 bases at V and 10 bases at J, with 22 bases in the middle. CDR3 sequence reads: CSAGSGLMANYTF. CDR3 DNA sequence: TGCAGCGCCGGGTCGGGACTCATGGCCAACTACACCTTC. The full variable domain, in which reference TRBV29-1 and TRBJ1-2 provide the parts outside the CDR3, is SAVISQKPSRDICQRGTSLTIQCQVDSQVTMMFWYRQQPGQSLTLIATANQGSEATYESGFVIDKFPISRPNLTFSTLTVSNMSPEDSSIYLCSAGSGLMANYTFGSGTRLTVV.

This clone was counted a single time. The V gene is TRBV4-3, the J gene TRBJ1-1; D unclear. V lost 0 bases to trimming and J lost 8 bases, with 10 bases between them. The germline V gene encodes CDR1 LGHNA and CDR2 YSLEER. The CDR3 contains 13 residues. The CDR3 bases are TGCGCCAGCAGCCAAGAGAGGTTTGGAGAAGCTTTCTTT. As protein: CASSQERFGEAFF.

V usage is TRBV6-5 and J usage is TRBJ2-5; 9 bases are a match to TRBD2. The J call is in doubt because the DNA end fits TRBJ2-7 better. This CDR3 is built from 16 residues. Germline V gene data show CDR1 as MNHEY and CDR2 as SVGAGI. In DNA form, the CDR3 reads TGTGCCAGCAGTTACTCCTCTAGCGGGAACGCTTACGAGCAGTACTTC. It is translated as CASSYSSSGNAYEQYF.

The V call is TRBV7-8, the J call TRBJ1-2; 7 nucleotides line up with TRBD1. CDR1 and CDR2 from the germline V gene are SGHVS and FQNEAQ. CDR3 size: 19 residues. The V segment lost 1 base and the J segment 7 bases; nucleotides outside the gene matches: 21. The CDR3 DNA is TGTGCCAGCAGCTTAGGAGGGAGGGGGCGAGGGCGGTTTTTCAGTGGCTACACCTTC. It translates to CASSLGGRGRGRFFSGYTF.

V and J are TRBV6-1 and TRBJ1-5; 7 nucleotides match TRBD1. CDR1 and CDR2 (germline): MNHNS, SASEGT. J lost 1 base, V lost 6 bases, and 0 bases had no gene match. CDR3 size: 13 residues. CDR3 loop: CASRQGSNQPQHF. CDR3 sequence (DNA): TGTGCCAGCAGACAGGGGAGCAATCAGCCCCAGCATTTT.

The chain joins TRBV7-2 to TRBJ2-5, with D perhaps matching TRBD2 (5 bases). In germline, CDR1 is SGHTA, CDR2 FQGNSA. The CDR3 runs to 14 residues. Trimming pared 7 bases from V and 4 bases from J, leaving 16 bases between. In DNA form, the CDR3 reads TGTGCCAGCATCGCCGGGGTGGGATCAGAGACCCAGTACTTC. Its protein is CASIAGVGSETQYF.

The chain couples TRBV7-6 to TRBJ2-7; possible D gene TRBD1, 6 bases. The CDR3 sequence is 16 residues long. V lost 0 bases to trimming and J lost 2 bases, with 14 bases between them. Germline V gene lookup returns CDR1 SGHVS and CDR2 FNYEAQ. In nucleotides, the CDR3 is TGTGCCAGCAGCTTAGCGGGGGCAGGGCATGCCTACGAGCAGTACTTC. It translates to CASSLAGAGHAYEQYF.

The chain uses TRBV5-4 and TRBJ1-1; D perhaps matches TRBD1 (5 bases). V was shortened by 4 bases and J by 8 bases, with 15 bases between the two germline ends. The CDR3 has 13 residues. Germline assignment: CDR1 SGHNT and CDR2 YYREEE (reference sequence). This chain's CDR3 is CASSGGADREAFF. Here the CDR3 DNA reads TGTGCCAGCAGCGGGGGTGCGGACCGCGAAGCTTTCTTT. The full variable domain, in which reference TRBV5-4 and TRBJ1-1 provide the parts outside the CDR3, is ETGVTQSPTHLIKTRGQQVTLRCSSQSGHNTVSWYQQALGQGPQFIFQYYREEENGRGNFPPRFSGLQFPNYSSELNVNALELDDSALYLCASSGGADREAFFGQGTRLTVV.

The V call is TRBV6-1, the J call TRBJ2-7; 7 bases are a match to TRBD1. With 6 bases clipped from V and 3 bases from J, the junction kept 5 bases outside the gene matches. CDR3 size: 13 residues. Germline V CDR1 and CDR2: MNHNS, SASEGT. The CDR3, as DNA: TGTGCCAGCAGCCCAGGACAGGACTACGAGCAGTACTTC. Translated: CASSPGQDYEQYF.

The chain links TRBV19 to TRBJ2-5, with TRBD1 matching over 8 bases. The J segment lost 6 bases and the V segment lost 8 bases, leaving 8 bases of the junction unmatched. The CDR3 has 13 amino acids. The germline V gene encodes CDR1 LNHDA and CDR2 SQIVND (reference sequence). DNA for the CDR3: TGTGCCAGTGCGACAGGGGCCCAGAAGACCCAGTACTTC. Amino acid sequence: CASATGAQKTQYF.

To note about this clone: A read error may account for a junction end that differs from germline. This chain connects TRBV9 to TRBJ1-2; D might be TRBD1 (5 bases). Germline V gene sequence: CDR1 SGDLS, CDR2 YYNGEE. CDR3 length: 15 amino acids. CDR3 region: CTSSAAGTANYGYTF. DNA for the CDR3: TGTACCAGCAGCGCGGCCGGGACGGCTAACTATGGCTACACCTTC.